This T cell receptor beta chain was obtained from a study of T cells in Graves' hyperthyroidism and ophthalmopathy. A note on this clonotype: One junction end does not reproduce the germline sequence, and a read error may be involved.

RNA transcripts were the template for amplifying TCR beta CDR3 regions. The TCR CDR3 was amplified in a first-round RT-PCR using the HTBI primer set. TCRdb fed the multiplex PCR reads into MiXCR, producing one record per CDR3 protein. The table shows more than 350,000 distinct CDR3 sequences, with roughly 14% occurring only once. CDR1 DFQATT and CDR2 SNEGSKA come from the germline V gene (reference sequence). The CDR3 is 13 amino acids. What was sequenced was blood. The clonotype originates from a woman aged 25 to 39 with Graves' ophthalmopathy. This chain connects TRBV20-1 to TRBJ1-1; D call uncertain. The CDR3 DNA sequence: TGCAGTGCTAGAGCTCTAATTGACACTGTAGCTTTCTTT. Protein sequence: CSARALIDTVAFF.